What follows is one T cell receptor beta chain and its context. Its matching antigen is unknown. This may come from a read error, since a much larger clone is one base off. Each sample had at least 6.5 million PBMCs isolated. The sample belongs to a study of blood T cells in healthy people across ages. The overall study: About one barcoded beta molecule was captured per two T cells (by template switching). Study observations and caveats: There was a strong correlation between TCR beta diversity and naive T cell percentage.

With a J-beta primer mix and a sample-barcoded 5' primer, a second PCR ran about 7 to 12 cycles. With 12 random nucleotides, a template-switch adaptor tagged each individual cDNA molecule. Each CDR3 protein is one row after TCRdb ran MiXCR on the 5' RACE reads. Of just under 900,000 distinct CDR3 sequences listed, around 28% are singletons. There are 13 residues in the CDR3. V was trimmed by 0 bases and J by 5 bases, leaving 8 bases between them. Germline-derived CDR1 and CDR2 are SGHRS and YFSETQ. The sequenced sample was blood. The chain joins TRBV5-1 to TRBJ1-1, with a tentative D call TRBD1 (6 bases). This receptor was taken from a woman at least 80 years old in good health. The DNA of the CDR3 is TGCGCCAGCAGCTTGGAAGGACAGACTGAAGCTTTCTTT. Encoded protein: CASSLEGQTEAFF.